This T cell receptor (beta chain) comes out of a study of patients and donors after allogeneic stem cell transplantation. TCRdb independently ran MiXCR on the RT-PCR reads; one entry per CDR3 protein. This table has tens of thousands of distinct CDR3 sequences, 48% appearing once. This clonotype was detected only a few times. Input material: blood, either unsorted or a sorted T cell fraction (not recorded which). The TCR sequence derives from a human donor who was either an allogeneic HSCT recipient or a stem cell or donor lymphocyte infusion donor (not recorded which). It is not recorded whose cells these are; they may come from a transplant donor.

The CDR3 loop is CSARSSYEQYF. The DNA for the CDR3 is TGCAGTGCTAGATCGTCCTACGAGCAGTACTTC. The V and J genes are TRBV20-1 and TRBJ2-7; the D is unclear. The V gene's germline CDR1 is DFQATT and CDR2 SNEGSKA (reference sequence). The CDR3 runs to 11 residues. Trimming took 2 bases from V and 1 from J, leaving 3 bases between them.